This T cell receptor (beta chain) was identified during a study of cytomegalovirus exposure and HLA in healthy donors. The CDR3 covers 17 residues. Germline CDR1 SGHVS, CDR2 FQNEAQ. V lost 3 bases and J 4 bases, leaving 21 bases between the germline ends. Clones were sequenced by immunoSEQ multiplex PCR, and TCRdb holds only the in-frame ones, with some missing. Of roughly 230,000 clones listed, about 92% are singletons. V and J are TRBV7-8 and TRBJ1-1; the D is unclear. This clonotype originated in a woman aged 30 to 39 in good health and CMV-seronegative. The sequenced sample consisted of PBMCs. CDR3 sequence (DNA): TGTGCCAGCAGCTTCCCCTCCAGGACCACCCGGGGCACTGAAGCTTTCTTT. It encodes CASSFPSRTTRGTEAFF.